Presented here are 25 T cell receptor beta chains from one specimen sequenced in a study of cytomegalovirus exposure and HLA in healthy donors. The study ran its PCR with 60 Vbeta and 13 Jbeta primers. The protocol was immunoSEQ multiplex PCR, while the TCRdb copy is restricted to in-frame clones and leaves out a portion. The sample has around 300,000 clones; roughly 70% are singletons. The sample taken for sequencing was PBMCs. Every receptor here comes from a female donor in good health and CMV-seronegative.

V usage is TRBV25-1 and J usage is TRBJ2-1, with 8 nucleotides matching TRBD1. Trimming took 3 bases from V and 2 from J; bases not matched to a gene: 3. Germline V gene lookup returns CDR1 MGHDK and CDR2 SYGVNS. The CDR3 is 15 residues long. This CDR3 reads CASSDPGQAYNEQFF. In nucleotides, the CDR3 is TGTGCCAGCAGTGACCCGGGACAGGCCTACAATGAGCAGTTCTTC.

V gene TRBV27 combines with J gene TRBJ2-3, with 8 bases that match TRBD2. Germline V CDR1 and CDR2: MNHEY, SMNVEV (reference sequence). The CDR3 length is 16 residues. After removal of 4 bases from V and 0 bases from J, the junction contained 6 bases not matched to a gene. CDR3 loop: CASSSRLAPSTDTQYF. CDR3 coding DNA: TGTGCCAGCAGTTCCCGACTAGCGCCTAGCACAGATACGCAGTATTTT.

The chain joins TRBV28 to TRBJ2-7, with unresolved D. Trimming removed 2 bases at V and 4 bases at J, with 6 bases between. Per the germline V gene, CDR1 is MDHEN and CDR2 is SYDVKM. This CDR3 has 12 residues. This chain's CDR3 is CASSLGRYEQYF. CDR3 DNA: TGTGCCAGCAGTTTAGGCAGATACGAGCAGTACTTC.

The chain has TRBV7-9 and TRBJ2-1; weak D call: TRBD2 (5 bases). Per the germline V gene, CDR1 is SEHNR and CDR2 is FQNEAQ (reference sequence). Deletions cut 4 bases from V and 12 bases from J, with 13 bases between. The CDR3 covers 12 residues. In DNA, the CDR3 is TGTGCCAGCAGCTCGATCCCCGGAGGGCAGTTCTTC. It specifies CASSSIPGGQFF.

The chain employs TRBV6-1 and TRBJ1-1, with D perhaps matching TRBD1 (6 bases). The CDR3 has 13 amino acids. Trimming pared 7 bases from V and 6 bases from J, leaving 15 bases between. The germline V gene encodes CDR1 MNHNS and CDR2 SASEGT. The CDR3 sequence is CASTLTTGPEAFF. Here the CDR3 DNA reads TGTGCCAGCACCCTAACGACAGGACCTGAAGCTTTCTTT.

Remarks on this clone: The sample holds other DNA sequences that translate to the same CDR3. This chain connects TRBV5-3 to TRBJ2-5, with D perhaps TRBD2 (6 bases). TRBV5-3 is noted as an ORF with a role that remains uncertain. V dropped 0 bases and J dropped 4 bases, with 16 bases sitting between them. The CDR3 consists of 16 residues. The CDR3 DNA reads as TGTGCCAGAAGCTTGGTCACCGGGAGTACCGGAGAGACCCAGTACTTC. Its protein product is CARSLVTGSTGETQYF.

The rearrangement uses TRBV7-9 and TRBJ1-6, with TRBD1 matching 7 bases. Germline V CDR1 and CDR2: SEHNR, FQNEAQ (reference sequence). The CDR3 has 15 residues. The V segment lost 5 bases and the J segment 7 bases; nucleotides outside the gene matches: 8. CDR3 residues: CASSINQGGNSPLHF. Written as DNA, the CDR3 is TGTGCCAGCAGCATAAACCAGGGGGGAAATTCACCCCTCCACTTT.

The V call is TRBV5-4, the J call TRBJ2-2, with 7 nucleotides matching TRBD1. Per germline, CDR1 SGHNT and CDR2 YYREEE (reference sequence). This CDR3 region has 15 residues. J lost 1 base, V lost 5 bases, and 5 bases had no gene match. CDR3 coding DNA: TGTGCCAGCAGGATGTGGGACAGGAACACCGGGGAGCTGTTTTTT. Its translation is CASRMWDRNTGELFF. Filled out from reference TRBV5-4 and TRBJ2-2, the complete variable domain reads ETGVTQSPTHLIKTRGQQVTLRCSSQSGHNTVSWYQQALGQGPQFIFQYYREEENGRGNFPPRFSGLQFPNYSSELNVNALELDDSALYLCASRMWDRNTGELFFGEGSRLTVL.

This chain links TRBV5-4 with TRBJ1-4; 10 bases agree with TRBD1. J gave up 4 bases and V 4 bases, and 4 bases lay outside the gene matches. Germline lookup yields CDR1 SGHNT and CDR2 YYREEE (reference sequence). The CDR3 is 15 residues long. The DNA of the CDR3 is TGTGCCAGCAGCCCCGGGACAGGGGTTAATGAAAAACTGTTTTTT. Its protein is CASSPGTGVNEKLFF. The variable domain in full, with the rest retrieved from reference TRBV5-4 and TRBJ1-4, is ETGVTQSPTHLIKTRGQQVTLRCSSQSGHNTVSWYQQALGQGPQFIFQYYREEENGRGNFPPRFSGLQFPNYSSELNVNALELDDSALYLCASSPGTGVNEKLFFGSGTQLSVL.

The chain uses TRBV10-1 and TRBJ2-1; 14 bases fit TRBD2. CDR3 length equals 17 residues. Germline assignment: CDR1 WNHNN and CDR2 SYGVQD (reference sequence). V trimming: 10 bases; J trimming: 2 bases; junction bases outside the gene matches: 10. This CDR3 is CATSGLAGEEPYNEQFF. CDR3 in DNA: TGCGCCACCTCGGGACTAGCGGGAGAAGAGCCCTACAATGAGCAGTTCTTC.

This chain joins TRBV28 and TRBJ1-2, with D possibly matching TRBD1 (5 bases). V was cut by 3 bases and J by 3 bases, with 14 bases left in between. The V gene's germline CDR1 is MDHEN and CDR2 SYDVKM. This CDR3 has 15 residues. CDR3 region: CASSLGGFGDYGYTF. CDR3 in DNA: TGTGCCAGCAGTTTGGGGGGGTTCGGCGACTATGGCTACACCTTC.

The chain has TRBV7-8 and TRBJ2-3, with D tentatively TRBD2 (5 bases). The ends were cut back, 4 bases at V and 2 bases at J, with 16 bases in the middle. CDR3 length equals 16 residues. Germline V gene data show CDR1 as SGHVS and CDR2 as FQNEAQ. CDR3 DNA: TGTGCCAGCAGCTCCCCACTGCGGGCGAACACAGATACGCAGTATTTT. It translates to CASSSPLRANTDTQYF. Filled out from reference TRBV7-8 and TRBJ2-3, the complete variable domain reads GAGVSQSPRYKVAKRGQDVALRCDPISGHVSLFWYQQALGQGPEFLTYFQNEAQLDKSGLPSDRFFAERPEGSVSTLKIQRTQQEDSAVYLCASSSPLRANTDTQYFGPGTRLTVL.

The chain has TRBV6-5 and TRBJ1-1; D not resolved. The CDR3 loop spans 14 amino acids. V was shortened by 4 bases and J by 0 bases, with 9 bases between the two germline ends. In germline, CDR1 is MNHEY, CDR2 SVGAGI. CDR3: CASSFGSLNTEAFF. Written as DNA, the CDR3 is TGTGCCAGCAGTTTTGGCAGTCTGAACACTGAAGCTTTCTTT.

The CDR3 DNA reads as TGTGCCAGCAGGCGACAAGGCTCCTATAATTCACCCCTCCACTTT. Protein product: CASRRQGSYNSPLHF. V and J are TRBV28 and TRBJ1-6; no clear D. CDR3 length: 15 residues. V lost 6 bases and J 0 bases, leaving 9 bases between the germline ends. Germline V CDR1 and CDR2: MDHEN, SYDVKM.

J is TRBJ2-3 and V is TRBV12-5; D possibly corresponds to TRBD2 (5 bases). V lost 7 bases and J 4 bases, leaving 9 bases between the germline ends. CDR1 is LGHNT, CDR2 FRNRAP, per germline. This CDR3 comprises 12 residues. The DNA for the CDR3 is TGTGCTAGTGCCCTGAGGGCAGATACGCAGTATTTT. Its translation: CASALRADTQYF.

The chain couples TRBV6-1 to TRBJ1-5, with unresolved D. The CDR3 is 12 residues long. V was cut by 6 bases and J by 9 bases, with 12 bases left in between. Germline CDR1 reads MNHNS; CDR2 reads SASEGT. The CDR3 DNA reads as TGTGCCAGCAGGGATTCAGGAGGGCCCCAGCATTTT. This codes for CASRDSGGPQHF.

DNA for the CDR3: TGTGCCAGCAGCCCAGGGGGACCAATGAACACTGAAGCTTTCTTT. It specifies CASSPGGPMNTEAFF. The chain uses TRBV11-1 and TRBJ1-1; 7 nucleotides align to TRBD1. Germline V gene sequence: CDR1 SGHAT, CDR2 FQDESV (reference sequence). V shed 5 bases and J 0 bases; nucleotides not matched to a gene: 6. The CDR3 totals 15 residues. The full variable domain, rest sourced from reference TRBV11-1 and TRBJ1-1, is EAEVAQSPRYKITEKSQAVAFWCDPISGHATLYWYRQILGQGPELLVQFQDESVVDDSQLPKDRFSAERLKGVDSTLKIQPAELGDSAMYLCASSPGGPMNTEAFFGQGTRLTVV.

The chain recombines TRBV19 with TRBJ1-2; 8 bases agree with TRBD1. The V gene end was trimmed by 4 bases and the J gene end by 9 bases; junction bases not matched to a gene: 13. Germline V CDR1 and CDR2: LNHDA, SQIVND (reference sequence). The CDR3 contains 15 residues. CDR3 region: CASSNRQGTSMRYTF. DNA of the CDR3: TGTGCCAGTAGTAACCGACAGGGGACCTCTATGCGCTACACCTTC.

Worth noting for this clone: Other nucleotide sequences in the sample specify the same CDR3. The chain links TRBV14 to TRBJ2-7; D remains unclear. This CDR3 is built from 12 residues. CDR1 and CDR2 (germline): SGHDN, FVKESK. Trimming removed 6 bases from V and 0 bases from J, with 6 bases in between. The CDR3 sequence: CASSRSSYEQYF. CDR3 coding DNA: TGTGCCAGCAGTAGGAGCTCCTACGAGCAGTACTTC.

The chain is built from TRBV5-1 and TRBJ2-5, with 11 positions matching TRBD1. The germline V gene has CDR1 SGHRS and CDR2 YFSETQ. The CDR3 is 18 residues long. Trimming cost V 0 bases and J 5 bases; bases outside gene matches: 12. This CDR3 is CASSLAPWTGGGSETQYF. As DNA, the CDR3 is TGCGCCAGCAGCTTGGCCCCTTGGACAGGGGGCGGGAGCGAGACCCAGTACTTC.

The chain couples TRBV14 to TRBJ2-2; D is perhaps TRBD2 (6 bases). CDR3 length: 16 residues. Germline values: CDR1 SGHDN, CDR2 FVKESK. V lost 0 bases to trimming and J lost 6 bases, with 14 bases between them. This chain's CDR3 is CASSQDRPGGPGELFF. In nucleotides, the CDR3 is TGTGCCAGCAGCCAAGATAGACCCGGGGGTCCCGGGGAGCTGTTTTTT.

A few counts support this clone. Other DNA sequences in the same sample also yield this CDR3. This sequence joins TRBV18 and TRBJ2-5; unclear D gene. Germline loops: CDR1 KGHSH, CDR2 LQKENI. This CDR3 contains 13 residues. Trimming left V 1 base short and J 2 bases short, with 5 bases between. CDR3 sequence (DNA): TGTGCCAGCTCACCACGCAGTCAAGAGACCCAGTACTTC. It encodes CASSPRSQETQYF.

V gene TRBV15 combines with J gene TRBJ1-1, with D uncertain. This CDR3 contains 14 residues. Germline assignment: CDR1 LNHNV and CDR2 YYDKDF (reference sequence). Trimming shortened V by 0 bases and J by 6 bases, and 11 bases separated the two germline ends. In nucleotides, the CDR3 is TGTGCCACCAGCAGAGAGGGTCGGGGTTCTGAAGCTTTCTTT. This encodes CATSREGRGSEAFF.

This chain links TRBV7-9 with TRBJ1-5; D is perhaps TRBD1 (6 bases). CDR1 and CDR2 (germline): SEHNR, FQNEAQ (reference sequence). V was cut by 0 bases and J by 2 bases, with 11 bases left in between. The CDR3 loop spans 16 amino acids. CDR3 coding DNA: TGTGCCAGCAGCTTAGCTTCAGGGGATCGCAATCAGCCCCAGCATTTT. Its translation is CASSLASGDRNQPQHF. Based on the CDR3 plus reference TRBV7-9 and TRBJ1-5, the full variable domain is DTGVSQNPRHKITKRGQNVTFRCDPISEHNRLYWYRQTLGQGPEFLTYFQNEAQLEKSRLLSDRFSAERPKGSFSTLEIQRTEQGDSAMYLCASSLASGDRNQPQHFGDGTRLSIL.

This clone was seen only once. This chain uses TRBV28 with TRBJ2-1; tentative D call: TRBD2 (7 bases). This CDR3 region has 15 residues. The V gene's germline CDR1 is MDHEN and CDR2 SYDVKM. The V end was cut by 7 bases, the J end by 7 bases, with 20 bases between. CDR3: CASTLWGLAANEQFF. In DNA form, the CDR3 reads TGTGCCAGCACCCTCTGGGGGCTAGCGGCGAATGAGCAGTTCTTC.